This TCR beta chain was identified during a study of graft-versus-host responses after intestinal transplantation. Per the germline V gene, CDR1 is LGHNA and CDR2 is YNFKEQ. Trimming cost V 5 bases and J 8 bases; bases outside gene matches: 9. CDR3 length equals 14 residues. Sequenced by immunoSEQ multiplex PCR; TCRdb stores in-frame clones only, minus some. The table has more than 55,000 clones, about 90% seen once. As to this clone: This CDR3 is also generated by other DNA sequences in the sample.

The chain recombines TRBV4-2 with TRBJ2-1, with 7 bases lining up with TRBD2. The TCR comes from a human patient who received an intestinal transplant, so some T cells may come from the graft donor. The sequencing here drew on PBMCs, taken 26 days after transplant. The CDR3 is CASSSRGEEDEQFF. CDR3 coding DNA: TGTGCCAGCAGCTCCCGGGGGGAGGAGGATGAGCAGTTCTTC.